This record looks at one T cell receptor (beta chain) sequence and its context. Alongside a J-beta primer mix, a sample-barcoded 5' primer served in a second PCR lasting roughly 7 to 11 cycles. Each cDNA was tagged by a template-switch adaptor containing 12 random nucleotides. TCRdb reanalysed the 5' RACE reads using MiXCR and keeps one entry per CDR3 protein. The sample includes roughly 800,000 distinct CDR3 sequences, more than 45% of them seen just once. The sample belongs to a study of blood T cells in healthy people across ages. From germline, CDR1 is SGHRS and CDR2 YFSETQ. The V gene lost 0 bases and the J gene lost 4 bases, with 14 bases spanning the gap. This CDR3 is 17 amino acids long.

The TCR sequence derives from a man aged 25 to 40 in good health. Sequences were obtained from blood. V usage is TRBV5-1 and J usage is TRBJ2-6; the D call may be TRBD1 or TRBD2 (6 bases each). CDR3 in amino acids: CASSLEGGGTGANVLTF. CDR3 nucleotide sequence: TGCGCCAGCAGCTTGGAAGGAGGGGGGACCGGGGCCAACGTCCTGACTTTC.